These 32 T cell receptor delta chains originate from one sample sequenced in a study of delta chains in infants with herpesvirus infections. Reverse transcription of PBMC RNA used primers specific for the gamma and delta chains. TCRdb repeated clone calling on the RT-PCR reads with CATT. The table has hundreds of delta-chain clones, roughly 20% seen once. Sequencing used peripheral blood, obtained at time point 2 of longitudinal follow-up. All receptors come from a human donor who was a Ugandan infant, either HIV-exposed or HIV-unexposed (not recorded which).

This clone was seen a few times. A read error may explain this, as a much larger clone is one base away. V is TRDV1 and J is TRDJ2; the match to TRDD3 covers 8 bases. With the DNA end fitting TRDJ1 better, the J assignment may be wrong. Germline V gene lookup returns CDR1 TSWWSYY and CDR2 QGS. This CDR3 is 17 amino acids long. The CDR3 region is CALGEPHTGGQTAQLIF. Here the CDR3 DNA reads TGTGCTCTTGGGGAACCACACACTGGGGGGCAGACAGCACAACTCATCTTT.

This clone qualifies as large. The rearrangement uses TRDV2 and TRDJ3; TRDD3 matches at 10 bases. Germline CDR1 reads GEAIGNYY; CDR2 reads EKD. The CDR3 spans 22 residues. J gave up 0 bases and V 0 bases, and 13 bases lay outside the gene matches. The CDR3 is CACDTIVGGGYASSWDTRQMFF. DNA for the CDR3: TGTGCCTGTGACACCATCGTAGGAGGGGGATACGCTAGCTCCTGGGACACCCGACAGATGTTTTTC.

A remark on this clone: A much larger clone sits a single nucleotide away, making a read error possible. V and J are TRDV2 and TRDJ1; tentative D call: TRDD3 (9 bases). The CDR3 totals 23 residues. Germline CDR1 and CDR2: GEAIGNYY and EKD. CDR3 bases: TGTGCCCGTGACATTCTTTCTCTCGGGCTTCCTACGTCTGGGGGATCGTACACCGATAAACTCATCTTT. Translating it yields CARDILSLGLPTSGGSYTDKLIF.

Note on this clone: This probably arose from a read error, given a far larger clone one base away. The CDR3, as DNA: TGTGCTCTTGGGGAACTATCGCCAGGAGGGGGATACGGACTTACAGCACAACTCTTCTTT. Its translation: CALGELSPGGGYGLTAQLFF. The chain recombines TRDV1 with TRDJ2, with TRDD3 identical over 10 bases. The J segment lost 5 bases and the V segment lost 0 bases, leaving 15 bases of the junction unmatched. In germline, CDR1 is TSWWSYY, CDR2 QGS. This CDR3 is 20 amino acids long.

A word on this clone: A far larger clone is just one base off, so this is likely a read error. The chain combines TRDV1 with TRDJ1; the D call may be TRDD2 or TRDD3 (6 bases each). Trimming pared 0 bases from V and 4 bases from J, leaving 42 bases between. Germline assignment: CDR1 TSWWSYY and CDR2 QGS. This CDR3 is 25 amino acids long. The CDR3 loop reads CALGELLFPKRAKCTGTQRIDKLIF. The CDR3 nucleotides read TGTGCTCTTGGGGAACTCCTTTTTCCTAAACGTGCTAAATGTACTGGGACCCAGCGAATCGATAAACTCATCTTT.

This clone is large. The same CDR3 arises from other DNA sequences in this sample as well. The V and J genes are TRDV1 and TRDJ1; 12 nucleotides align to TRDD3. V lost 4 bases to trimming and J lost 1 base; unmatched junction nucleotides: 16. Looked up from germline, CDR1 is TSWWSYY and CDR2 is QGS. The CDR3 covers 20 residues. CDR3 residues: CALGVLLLNLGDTPTDKLIF. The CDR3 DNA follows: TGTGCTCTTGGGGTCCTGCTACTTAATCTGGGGGATACGCCCACCGATAAACTCATCTTT.

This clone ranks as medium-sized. The CDR3 loop reads CAVPLTFLWYRGYASDKLIF. The CDR3 nucleotides are TGTGCTGTGCCTTTAACCTTCCTATGGTATAGGGGATACGCGTCCGATAAACTCATCTTT. There is no V gene call, and the J gene is TRDJ1; the table's D call TRDD3 went unverified against the DNA. The CDR3 sequence is 20 residues long.

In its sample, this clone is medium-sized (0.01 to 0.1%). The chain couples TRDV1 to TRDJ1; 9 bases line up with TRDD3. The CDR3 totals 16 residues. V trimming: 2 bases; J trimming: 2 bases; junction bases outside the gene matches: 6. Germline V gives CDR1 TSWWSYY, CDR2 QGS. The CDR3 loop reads CALGEIVTGGTDKLIF. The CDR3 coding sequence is TGTGCTCTTGGGGAAATCGTTACTGGGGGAACCGATAAACTCATCTTT.

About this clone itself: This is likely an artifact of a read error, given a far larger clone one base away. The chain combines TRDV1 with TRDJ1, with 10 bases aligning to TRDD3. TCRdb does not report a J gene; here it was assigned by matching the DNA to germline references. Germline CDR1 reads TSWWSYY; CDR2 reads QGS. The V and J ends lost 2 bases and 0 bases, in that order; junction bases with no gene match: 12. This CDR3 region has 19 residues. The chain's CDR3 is CALGETWGGIRVNTDKLIF. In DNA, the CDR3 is TGTGCTCTTGGGGAAACTTGGGGGGGGATACGCGTGAACACCGATAAACTCATCTTT.

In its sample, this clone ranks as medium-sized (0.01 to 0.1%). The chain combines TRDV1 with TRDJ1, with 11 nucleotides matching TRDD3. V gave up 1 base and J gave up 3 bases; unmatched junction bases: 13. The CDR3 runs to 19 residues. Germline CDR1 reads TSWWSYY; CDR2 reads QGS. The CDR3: CALGEPPPWGIRLPDKLIF. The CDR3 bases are TGTGCTCTTGGGGAACCCCCCCCTTGGGGGATACGTTTGCCCGATAAACTCATCTTT.

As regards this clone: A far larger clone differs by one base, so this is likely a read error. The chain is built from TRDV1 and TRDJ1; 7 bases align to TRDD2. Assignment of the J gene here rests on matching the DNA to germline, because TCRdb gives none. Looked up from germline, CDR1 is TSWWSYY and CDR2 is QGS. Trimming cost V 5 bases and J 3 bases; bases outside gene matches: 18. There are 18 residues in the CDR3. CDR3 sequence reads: CALGPSAFLPILSDKLIF. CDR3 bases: TGTGCTCTTGGGCCATCGGCCTTCCTGCCAATACTGTCCGATAAACTCATCTTT.

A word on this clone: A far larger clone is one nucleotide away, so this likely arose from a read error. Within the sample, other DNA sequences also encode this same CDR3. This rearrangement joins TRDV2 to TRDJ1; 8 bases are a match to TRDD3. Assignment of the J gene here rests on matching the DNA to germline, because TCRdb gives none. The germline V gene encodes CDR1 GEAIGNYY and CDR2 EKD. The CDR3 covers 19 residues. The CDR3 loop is CACDTVGGFHRTVTEKLIF. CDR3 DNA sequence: TGTGCCTGTGACACCGTTGGGGGATTCCATCGAACCGTTACCGAGAAACTCATCTTT.

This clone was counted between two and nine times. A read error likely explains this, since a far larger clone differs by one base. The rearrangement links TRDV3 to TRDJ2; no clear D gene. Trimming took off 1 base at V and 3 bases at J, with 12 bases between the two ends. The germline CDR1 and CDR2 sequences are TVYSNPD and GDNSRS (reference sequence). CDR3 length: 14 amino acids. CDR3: CAFKTVVVTAQLFF. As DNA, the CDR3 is TGTGCCTTTAAGACTGTGGTGGTGACAGCACAACTCTTCTTT.

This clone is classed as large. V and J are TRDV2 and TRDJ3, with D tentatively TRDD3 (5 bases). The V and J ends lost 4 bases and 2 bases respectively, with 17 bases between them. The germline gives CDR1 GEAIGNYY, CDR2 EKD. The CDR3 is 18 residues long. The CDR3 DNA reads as TGTGCCTGTGATCGGTACTGGTCGATCCCCTGGGACACCCGACAGATGTTTTTC. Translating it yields CACDRYWSIPWDTRQMFF.

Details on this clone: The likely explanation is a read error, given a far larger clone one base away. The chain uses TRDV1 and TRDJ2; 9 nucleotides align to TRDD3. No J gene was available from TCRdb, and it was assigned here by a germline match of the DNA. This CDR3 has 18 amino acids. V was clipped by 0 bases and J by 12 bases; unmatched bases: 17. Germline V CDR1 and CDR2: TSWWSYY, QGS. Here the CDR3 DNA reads TGTGCTCTTGGGGAACTTCTCGGGGGATACTCCTACACCGATAAACTCTTCTTT. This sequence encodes CALGELLGGYSYTDKLFF.

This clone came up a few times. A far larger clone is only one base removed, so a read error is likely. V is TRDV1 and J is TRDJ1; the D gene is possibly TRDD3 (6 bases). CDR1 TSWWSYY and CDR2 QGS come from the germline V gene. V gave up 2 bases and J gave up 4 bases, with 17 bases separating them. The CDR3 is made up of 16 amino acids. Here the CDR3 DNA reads TGTGCTCTTGGGGAAGCCCCGATACGTACAGACGATAAACTCATCTTT. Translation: CALGEAPIRTDDKLIF.

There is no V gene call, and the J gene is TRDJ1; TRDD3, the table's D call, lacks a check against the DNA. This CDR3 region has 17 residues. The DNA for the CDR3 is TGTGCTGTTAACCTTTCCTACTGGGGGACGAACACCGATAAACTCATCTTT. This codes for CAVNLSYWGTNTDKLIF.

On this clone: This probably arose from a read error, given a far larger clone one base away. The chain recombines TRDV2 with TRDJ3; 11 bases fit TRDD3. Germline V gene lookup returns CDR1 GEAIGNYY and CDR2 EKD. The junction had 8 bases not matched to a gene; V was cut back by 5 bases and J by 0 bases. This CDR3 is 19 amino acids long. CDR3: CACAKYWGISSWDTRQMFF. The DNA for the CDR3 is TGTGCCTGTGCCAAATACTGGGGGATAAGCTCCTGGGACACCCGACAGATGTTTTTC.

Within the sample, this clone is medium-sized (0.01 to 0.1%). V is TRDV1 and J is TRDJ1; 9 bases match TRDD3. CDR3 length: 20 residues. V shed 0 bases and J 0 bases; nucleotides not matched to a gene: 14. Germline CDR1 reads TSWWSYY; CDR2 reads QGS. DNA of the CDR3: TGTGCTCTTGGGGAACTAGCCCAGTACTGGGGGACTCCGTACACCGATAAACTCATCTTT. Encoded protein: CALGELAQYWGTPYTDKLIF.

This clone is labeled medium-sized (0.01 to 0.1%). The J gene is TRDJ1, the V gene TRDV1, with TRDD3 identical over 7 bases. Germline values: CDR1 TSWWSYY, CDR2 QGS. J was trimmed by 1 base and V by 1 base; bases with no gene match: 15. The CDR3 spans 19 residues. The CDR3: CALGEHSWWDTLGTDKLIF. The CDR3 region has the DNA TGTGCTCTTGGGGAACATTCTTGGTGGGATACATTAGGCACCGATAAACTCATCTTT.

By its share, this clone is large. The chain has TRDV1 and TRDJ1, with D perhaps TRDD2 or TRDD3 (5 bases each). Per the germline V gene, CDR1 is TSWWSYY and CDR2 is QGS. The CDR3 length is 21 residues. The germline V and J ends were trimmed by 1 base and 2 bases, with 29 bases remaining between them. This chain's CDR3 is CALGERKGPAPTGSETDKLIF. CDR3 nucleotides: TGTGCTCTTGGGGAACGCAAGGGTCCTGCCCCTACTGGATCAGAAACCGATAAACTCATCTTT.

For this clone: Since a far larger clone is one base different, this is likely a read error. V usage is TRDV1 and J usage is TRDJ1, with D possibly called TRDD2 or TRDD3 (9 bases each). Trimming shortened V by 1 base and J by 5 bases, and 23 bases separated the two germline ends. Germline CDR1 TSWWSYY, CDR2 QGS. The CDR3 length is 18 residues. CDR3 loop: CALGEPLPTGDTRDKLIF. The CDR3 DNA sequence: TGTGCTCTTGGGGAACCCCTTCCTACCGGGGATACGCGGGATAAACTCATCTTT.

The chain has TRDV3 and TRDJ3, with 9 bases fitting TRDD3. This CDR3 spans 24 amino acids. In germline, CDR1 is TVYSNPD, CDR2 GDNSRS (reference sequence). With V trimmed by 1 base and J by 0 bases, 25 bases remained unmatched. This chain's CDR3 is CAFIPGYWGTPKFGISWDTRQMFF. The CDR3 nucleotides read TGTGCCTTTATCCCCGGTTACTGGGGGACACCCAAATTTGGAATCTCCTGGGACACCCGACAGATGTTTTTC.

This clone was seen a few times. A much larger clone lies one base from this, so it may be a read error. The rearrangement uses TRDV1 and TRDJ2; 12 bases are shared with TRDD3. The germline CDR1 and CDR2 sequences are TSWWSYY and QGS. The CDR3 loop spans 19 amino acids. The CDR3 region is CALGHSNILGDTLTAQRFF. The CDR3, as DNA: TGTGCTCTTGGGCATTCCAATATACTGGGGGATACTTTGACAGCACAACGCTTCTTT.

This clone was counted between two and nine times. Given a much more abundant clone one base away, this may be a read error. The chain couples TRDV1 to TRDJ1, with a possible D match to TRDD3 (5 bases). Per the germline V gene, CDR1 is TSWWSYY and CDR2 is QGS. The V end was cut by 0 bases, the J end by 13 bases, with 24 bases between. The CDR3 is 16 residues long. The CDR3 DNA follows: TGTGCTCTTGGGGAACTAAACCCCTCCAAGTGGGATCCATGCATCTTT. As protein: CALGELNPSKWDPCIF.

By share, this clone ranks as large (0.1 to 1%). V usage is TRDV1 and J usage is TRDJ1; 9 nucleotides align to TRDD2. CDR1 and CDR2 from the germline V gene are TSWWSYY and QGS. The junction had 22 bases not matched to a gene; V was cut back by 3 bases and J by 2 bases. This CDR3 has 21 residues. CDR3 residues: CALGDSEPLPTTPGLTDKLIF. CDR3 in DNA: TGTGCTCTTGGGGATTCAGAACCCCTTCCTACTACTCCGGGGCTAACCGATAAACTCATCTTT.

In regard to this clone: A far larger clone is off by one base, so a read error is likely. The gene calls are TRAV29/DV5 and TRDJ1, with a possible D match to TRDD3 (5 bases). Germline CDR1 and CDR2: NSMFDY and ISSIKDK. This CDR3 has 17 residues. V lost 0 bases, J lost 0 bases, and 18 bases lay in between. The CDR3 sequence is CAASEGYRGVYTDKLIF. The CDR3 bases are TGTGCAGCAAGCGAGGGGTACCGGGGGGTGTACACCGATAAACTCATCTTT.

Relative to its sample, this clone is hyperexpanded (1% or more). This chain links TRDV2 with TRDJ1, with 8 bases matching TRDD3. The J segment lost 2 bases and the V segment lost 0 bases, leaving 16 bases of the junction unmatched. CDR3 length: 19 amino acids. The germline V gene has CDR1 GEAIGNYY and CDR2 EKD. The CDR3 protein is CACDTVGGFHRTVTDKLIF. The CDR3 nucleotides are TGTGCCTGTGACACCGTTGGGGGATTCCATCGAACCGTTACCGATAAACTCATCTTT.

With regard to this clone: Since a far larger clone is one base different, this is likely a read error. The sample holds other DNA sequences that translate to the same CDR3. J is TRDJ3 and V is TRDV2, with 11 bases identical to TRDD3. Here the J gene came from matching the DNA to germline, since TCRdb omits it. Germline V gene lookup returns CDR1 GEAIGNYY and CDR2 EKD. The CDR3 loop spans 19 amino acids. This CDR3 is CACDKYWGISSCDTRQMFF. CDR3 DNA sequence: TGTGCCTGTGACAAATACTGGGGGATAAGCTCCTGCGACACCCGACAGATGTTTTTC.

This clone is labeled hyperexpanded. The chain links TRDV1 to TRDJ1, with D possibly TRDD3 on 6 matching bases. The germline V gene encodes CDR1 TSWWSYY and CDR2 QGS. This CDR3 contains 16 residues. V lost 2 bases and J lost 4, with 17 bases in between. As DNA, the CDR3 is TGTGCTCTTGGGGAAGCCCCGATACGTTCAGACGATAAACTCATCTTT. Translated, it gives CALGEAPIRSDDKLIF.

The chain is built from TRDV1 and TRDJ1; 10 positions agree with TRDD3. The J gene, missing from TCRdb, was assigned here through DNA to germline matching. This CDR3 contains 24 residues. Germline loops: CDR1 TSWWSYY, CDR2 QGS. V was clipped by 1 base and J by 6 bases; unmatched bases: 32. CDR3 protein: CALGERINDDPKELGDTGPYKLIF. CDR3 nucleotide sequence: TGTGCTCTTGGGGAACGCATTAACGATGACCCCAAGGAGTTGGGGGATACCGGGCCCTATAAACTCATCTTT.

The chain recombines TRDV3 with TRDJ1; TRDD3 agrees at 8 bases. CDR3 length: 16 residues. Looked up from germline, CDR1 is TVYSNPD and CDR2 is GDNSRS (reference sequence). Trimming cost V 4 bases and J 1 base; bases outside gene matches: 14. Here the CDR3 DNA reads TGTGCCTCATGCTCCGTACTGGGGGTCCTCACCGATAAACTCATCTTT. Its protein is CASCSVLGVLTDKLIF. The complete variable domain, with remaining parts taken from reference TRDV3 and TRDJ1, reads CDKVTQSSPDQTVASGSEVVLLCTYDTVYSNPDLFWYRIRPDYSFQFVFYGDNSRSEGADFTQGRFSVKHILTQKAFHLVISPVRTEDSATYYCASCSVLGVLTDKLIFGKGTRVTVEP.